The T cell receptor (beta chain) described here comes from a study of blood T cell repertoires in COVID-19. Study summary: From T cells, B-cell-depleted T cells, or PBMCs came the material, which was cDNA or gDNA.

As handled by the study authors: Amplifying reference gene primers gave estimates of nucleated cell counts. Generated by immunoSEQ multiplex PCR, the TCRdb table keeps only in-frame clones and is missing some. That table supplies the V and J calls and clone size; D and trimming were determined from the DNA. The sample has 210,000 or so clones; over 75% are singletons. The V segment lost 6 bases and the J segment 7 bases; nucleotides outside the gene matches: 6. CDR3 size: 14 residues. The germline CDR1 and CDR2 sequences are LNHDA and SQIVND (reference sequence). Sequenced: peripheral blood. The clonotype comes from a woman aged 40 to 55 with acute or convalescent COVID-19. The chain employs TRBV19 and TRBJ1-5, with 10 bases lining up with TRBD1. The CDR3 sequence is CASRGTGERQPQHF. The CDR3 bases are TGTGCCAGTAGGGGGACAGGGGAGCGACAGCCCCAGCATTTT.